The sequence of this T cell receptor (beta chain) was determined in a study of blood T cell repertoires in COVID-19. On the study more broadly: The United States, Italy and Spain were the sources of the acute and convalescent COVID-19 samples. In each case, the material was cDNA or gDNA derived from T cells, B-cell-depleted T cells, or PBMCs.

Under the authors' procedure: The assay estimated nucleated cells by amplifying reference gene primers. Sequencing was performed with immunoSEQ multiplex PCR; in TCRdb, only in-frame clones are kept and a portion is missing. V and J calls and clone size are as listed in that table; D and trimming were resolved from the DNA. The sample lists approximately 71,000 clones, around 79% occurring once. Sequencing was performed on peripheral blood. The TCR originated in a man between 60 and 75 years old with active or convalescent COVID-19.

CDR3 sequence: CASSLSSGVETQYF. The DNA of the CDR3 is TGTGCCAGCAGCTTGTCTAGCGGGGTCGAGACCCAGTACTTC. The genes are TRBV5-4 and TRBJ2-5, with 9 positions matching TRBD2. The CDR3 covers 14 residues. Germline CDR1 SGHNT, CDR2 YYREEE (reference sequence). V gave up 1 base and J gave up 5 bases; unmatched junction bases: 3.